This T cell receptor beta chain was retrieved from a study of vaccination and CD4 T cells after COVID-19. Study-wide points: Median roughly 90% of reactive clones detected in convalescent patients emerged only post-vaccination. Spike mono-reactivity applied to 304 of 307 vaccine-specific clones detected in convalescent patients.

Scientists ran DNA taken from cultured CD4+ T cells through the Oncomine TCR Beta short-read assay for sequencing. The source of extracted genomic DNA was cultured CD4+ T cells. A single record per CDR3 protein comes from TCRdb applying MiXCR to the PCR reads. The data contain under 3,000 distinct CDR3 sequences, about two fifths of them singletons. Stated treatment: roughly 11-day PBMC culture with coronavirus spike peptide pools or control peptides (ViraFEST assay). An unexposed donor provided the CD4+ T cells, which were collected before the COVID-19 pandemic (2011-2018). Roughly 2 million PBMCs were grown per well alongside approximately 9.4 IU/ml IL-2 and approximately 9.2 ug/ml peptide pools. The CDR3 length is 15 residues. CDR1 is SGHDT and CDR2 is YYEEEE in the germline V gene. With 0 bases removed from V and 9 bases from J, the gap between germline ends came to 16 bases. A word on this clonotype: Its target is unknown.

The sequence was collected from a human donor in good health. The rearrangement uses TRBV5-6 and TRBJ1-5; D gene uncertain. What was sequenced was CD4+ T cells from blood, cultured in vitro. The CDR3 loop reads CASSLGTGGSMPQHF. The DNA for the CDR3 is TGTGCCAGCAGCTTGGGTACCGGCGGATCGATGCCCCAGCATTTT.